This passage covers 21 T cell receptor beta chains from one sample sequenced in a study of cytomegalovirus exposure and HLA in healthy donors. TCRdb keeps only in-frame clones here, not all; method: immunoSEQ multiplex PCR. The top ten clones hold about a tenth of a sample with approximately 160,000 clones, almost 85% of them seen once. The sample comprised PBMCs. All receptors come from a man under 40 in good health and CMV-seropositive.

The V gene is TRBV19, the J gene TRBJ2-3; the D gene is possibly TRBD2 (6 bases). With 10 bases removed from V and 4 bases from J, the gap between germline ends came to 15 bases. This CDR3 has 13 amino acids. CDR1 is LNHDA and CDR2 is SQIVND in the germline V gene (reference sequence). CDR3 bases: TGTGCCACCCAAGTATCGGGGGCAGATACGCAGTATTTT. Translated, it gives CATQVSGADTQYF.

The count of this clone is one. The rearrangement joins TRBV29-1 to TRBJ2-5, with TRBD1 as a possible D gene (5 bases). The germline gives CDR1 SQVTM, CDR2 ANQGSEA. V was trimmed by 6 bases and J by 5 bases, leaving 13 bases between them. The CDR3 is 12 amino acids. The CDR3 DNA reads as TGCAGCGTGGGGCCCAAGGGGGAGACCCAGTACTTC. Its translation is CSVGPKGETQYF. Full variable domain (missing parts from reference TRBV29-1 and TRBJ2-5): SAVISQKPSRDICQRGTSLTIQCQVDSQVTMMFWYRQQPGQSLTLIATANQGSEATYESGFVIDKFPISRPNLTFSTLTVSNMSPEDSSIYLCSVGPKGETQYFGPGTRLLVL.

This chain joins TRBV7-9 and TRBJ2-7, with 7 bases matching TRBD2. This CDR3 contains 18 residues. The germline V gene encodes CDR1 SEHNR and CDR2 FQNEAQ (reference sequence). The junction had 21 bases not matched to a gene; V was cut back by 7 bases and J by 3 bases. For the CDR3, the DNA is TGTGCCAGCACCTACCGCTCCGGGGTTTCTGAGCGGGACTACGAGCAGTACTTC. Translating it yields CASTYRSGVSERDYEQYF.

This clone turned up a few times. V is TRBV7-8 and J is TRBJ1-2; D is undetermined. The CDR3 covers 13 residues. Deletions cut 1 base from V and 4 bases from J, with 7 bases between. Germline loops: CDR1 SGHVS, CDR2 FQNEAQ. CDR3 in amino acids: CASSLVGLYGYTF. The CDR3 DNA follows: TGTGCCAGCAGCTTAGTCGGTCTCTATGGCTACACCTTC. Filled out from reference TRBV7-8 and TRBJ1-2, the complete variable domain reads GAGVSQSPRYKVAKRGQDVALRCDPISGHVSLFWYQQALGQGPEFLTYFQNEAQLDKSGLPSDRFFAERPEGSVSTLKIQRTQQEDSAVYLCASSLVGLYGYTFGSGTRLTVV.

In its sample, this clone was seen a few times. The genes are TRBV4-3 and TRBJ2-4, with 8 nucleotides matching TRBD2. CDR3 length equals 16 residues. Looked up from germline, CDR1 is LGHNA and CDR2 is YSLEER. Trimming removed 1 base from V and 7 bases from J; junction bases left unmatched: 9. The CDR3, as DNA: TGCGCCAGCAGCCAAGTGCCAGCGGGGGCGGGGAACATTCAGTACTTC. Translated, it gives CASSQVPAGAGNIQYF.

This chain uses TRBV18 with TRBJ2-2; maybe TRBD1 (6 bases). Germline V gene data show CDR1 as KGHSH and CDR2 as LQKENI. The CDR3 runs 15 residues. V was cut by 3 bases and J by 0 bases, with 8 bases left in between. In DNA, the CDR3 is TGTGCCAGCTCACCGGGACACTCGAACACCGGGGAGCTGTTTTTT. Protein sequence: CASSPGHSNTGELFF.

This rearrangement joins TRBV9 to TRBJ2-7; D possibly corresponds to TRBD1 (6 bases). There are 14 residues in the CDR3. In germline, CDR1 is SGDLS, CDR2 YYNGEE. V lost 4 bases, J lost 0 bases, and 11 bases lay in between. The CDR3 spells CASSPQGPSYEQYF. The CDR3, as DNA: TGTGCCAGCAGCCCCCAGGGGCCCTCCTACGAGCAGTACTTC. Using reference TRBV9 and TRBJ2-7 for the parts outside the CDR3, the full variable domain is DSGVTQTPKHLITATGQRVTLRCSPRSGDLSVYWYQQSLDQGLQFLIQYYNGEERAKGNILERFSAQQFPDLHSELNLSSLELGDSALYFCASSPQGPSYEQYFGPGTRLTVT.

The genes are TRBV19 and TRBJ2-5; D is unresolved. Trimming removed 5 bases at V and 1 base at J, with 11 bases between. Germline V gene data show CDR1 as LNHDA and CDR2 as SQIVND (reference sequence). This CDR3 region has 14 residues. CDR3 loop: CASSLPGFQETQYF. Written as DNA, the CDR3 is TGTGCCAGTAGTCTTCCGGGTTTCCAAGAGACCCAGTACTTC.

At least ten counts were recorded for this clone. Here the CDR3 reads CASSPRDRETEAFF. Here the CDR3 DNA reads TGTGCCAGCTCACCCCGCGACAGGGAAACTGAAGCTTTCTTT. V and J are TRBV18 and TRBJ1-1, with TRBD1 matching over 7 bases. This CDR3 region has 14 residues. The V segment lost 3 bases and the J segment 5 bases; nucleotides outside the gene matches: 6. Germline assignment: CDR1 KGHSH and CDR2 LQKENI. Full variable domain (outside the CDR3, taken from reference TRBV18 and TRBJ1-1): NAGVMQNPRHLVRRRGQEARLRCSPMKGHSHVYWYRQLPEEGLKFMVYLQKENIIDESGMPKERFSAEFPKEGPSILRIQQVVRGDSAAYFCASSPRDRETEAFFGQGTRLTVV.

At least ten counts were recorded for this clone. This rearrangement joins TRBV6-5 to TRBJ2-7, with 9 bases lining up with TRBD1. The length of the CDR3 is 15 residues. Looked up from germline, CDR1 is MNHEY and CDR2 is SVGAGI. V gave up 5 bases and J gave up 2 bases; unmatched junction bases: 7. DNA of the CDR3: TGTGCCAGCAGTGACTGGGGGACAGGGACCTACGAGCAGTACTTC. Its protein is CASSDWGTGTYEQYF.

The chain couples TRBV5-6 to TRBJ1-4, with 8 nucleotides matching TRBD1. The CDR3 is 17 residues long. Per the germline V gene, CDR1 is SGHDT and CDR2 is YYEEEE. The ends lost 4 bases at V and 4 bases at J; junction bases unmatched: 12. CDR3 residues: CASSAGGAQGVNEKLFF. CDR3 DNA: TGTGCCAGCAGCGCAGGGGGCGCCCAGGGAGTTAATGAAAAACTGTTTTTT.

This chain connects TRBV5-1 to TRBJ2-3; tentative D call: TRBD2 (5 bases). This CDR3 spans 14 amino acids. Germline CDR1 reads SGHRS; CDR2 reads YFSETQ. Deletions cut 4 bases from V and 1 base from J, with 10 bases between. The CDR3 DNA follows: TGCGCCAGCAGCCCGAGGGTCCGCACAGATACGCAGTATTTT. This gives the protein CASSPRVRTDTQYF.

V and J are TRBV11-2 and TRBJ2-3; D is unclear. The germline CDR1 and CDR2 sequences are SGHAT and FQNNGV. CDR3 size: 16 residues. V lost 1 base, J lost 2 bases, and 13 bases lay in between. As DNA, the CDR3 is TGTGCCAGCAGCTTAGGTTCGGCGGCTAACACAGATACGCAGTATTTT. It codes for CASSLGSAANTDTQYF. The complete variable domain, with remaining parts taken from reference TRBV11-2 and TRBJ2-3, reads EAGVAQSPRYKIIEKRQSVAFWCNPISGHATLYWYQQILGQGPKLLIQFQNNGVVDDSQLPKDRFSAERLKGVDSTLKIQPAKLEDSAVYLCASSLGSAANTDTQYFGPGTRLTVL.

The J gene is TRBJ2-7, the V gene TRBV4-3; 8 bases agree with TRBD2. This CDR3 region has 16 residues. V lost 0 bases, J lost 6 bases, and 10 bases stayed unmatched. The germline V gene encodes CDR1 LGHNA and CDR2 YSLEER. CDR3 sequence (DNA): TGCGCCAGCAGCCAAGATCCGGACACGGGGGGGCTCGAGCAGTACTTC. This encodes CASSQDPDTGGLEQYF.

The genes are TRBV25-1 and TRBJ1-2, with TRBD1 matching over 12 bases. V was pared by 2 bases and J by 4 bases, with 2 bases of the junction left unmatched. The CDR3 has 15 amino acids. Germline loops: CDR1 MGHDK, CDR2 SYGVNS. CDR3 sequence (DNA): TGTGCCAGCAGTGAAGGGACAGGGGGCGGCTATGGCTACACCTTC. This encodes CASSEGTGGGYGYTF.

The V call is TRBV5-6, the J call TRBJ1-3; 8 bases map to TRBD1. In germline, CDR1 is SGHDT, CDR2 YYEEEE. The CDR3 is 15 residues long. The J segment lost 4 bases and the V segment lost 2 bases, leaving 5 bases of the junction unmatched. CDR3 sequence: CASSFDRGAGNTIYF. DNA for the CDR3: TGTGCCAGCAGCTTCGACAGGGGTGCCGGAAACACCATATATTTT.

The sample holds one count of this clone. V and J are TRBV5-4 and TRBJ1-1; D gene ambiguous. The germline CDR1 and CDR2 sequences are SGHNT and YYREEE (reference sequence). This CDR3 is 14 amino acids long. V was pared by 0 bases and J by 4 bases, with 10 bases between. CDR3 DNA: TGTGCCAGCAGCTTGGACCCGGGGAGCACTGAAGCTTTCTTT. Its protein is CASSLDPGSTEAFF.

The rearrangement joins TRBV7-6 to TRBJ2-7, with 8 bases aligning to TRBD1. The CDR3 spans 16 residues. V was pared by 0 bases and J by 4 bases, with 8 bases of the junction left unmatched. The germline gives CDR1 SGHVS, CDR2 FNYEAQ. CDR3 loop: CASSLAVRQGQYEQYF. Written as DNA, the CDR3 is TGTGCCAGCAGCTTAGCGGTTCGACAGGGGCAATACGAGCAGTACTTC.

This clone was seen only once. The rearrangement uses TRBV7-8 and TRBJ2-4; D gene uncertain. The V gene lost 5 bases and the J gene lost 7 bases, with 15 bases spanning the gap. CDR3 length: 14 amino acids. Germline V CDR1 and CDR2: SGHVS, FQNEAQ. CDR3 residues: CASSGGAFDNIQYF. The CDR3 DNA reads TGTGCCAGCAGCGGCGGCGCATTTGATAACATTCAGTACTTC.

At least ten counts were recorded for this clone. This chain links TRBV2 with TRBJ1-2; the match to TRBD1 covers 9 bases. The junction had 7 bases not matched to a gene; V was cut back by 2 bases and J by 0 bases. The CDR3 is made up of 17 amino acids. In germline, CDR1 is SNHLY, CDR2 FYNNEI. Here the CDR3 reads CASSERDRVTSNYGYTF. In DNA form, the CDR3 reads TGTGCCAGCAGTGAACGGGACAGGGTCACCTCTAACTATGGCTACACCTTC.

The chain uses TRBV19 and TRBJ2-2; D remains ambiguous. CDR3 length: 13 amino acids. The V end was cut by 5 bases, the J end by 4 bases, with 8 bases between. Germline CDR1 is LNHDA and CDR2 is SQIVND (reference sequence). CDR3 loop: CASSVKITGELFF. DNA for the CDR3: TGTGCCAGTAGTGTTAAAATCACCGGGGAGCTGTTTTTT.